Listed below are T cell receptor beta chains from one sample, sequenced in a study of cytomegalovirus exposure and HLA in healthy donors. Repertoires were generated with immunoSEQ multiplex PCR, while TCRdb's copy carries only in-frame clones and drops some. The sample shows roughly 170,000 clones, 77% of them seen only once. Sequencing used PBMCs. The receptors here all came from a woman in her twenties or thirties in good health and CMV-seropositive. The CDR3 runs from the conserved cysteine through the conserved F or W. D genes are given only for firm matches. Only part of the rows carry a size: once, few, many, or a class if the clone is expanded.

V	size	D	J	DNA	CDR3
TRBV27	few	TRBD1	TRBJ1-5	TGTGCCAGCAGTGATCCCGGGACAGTCGCAATGGGCAATCAGCCCCAGCATTTT	CASSDPGTVAMGNQPQHF
TRBV11-3	.	.	TRBJ2-7	TGTGCCAGCAGCTTTCCAGGGTCTAACGAGCAGTACTTC	CASSFPGSNEQYF
TRBV2	.	TRBD1	TRBJ1-5	TGTGCCAGCAGTGCAGGGGGCTCCAATCAGCCCCAGCATTTT	CASSAGGSNQPQHF
TRBV28	.	.	TRBJ2-1	TGTGCCAGCAGTTTACCACTATACAATGAGCAGTTCTTC	CASSLPLYNEQFF
TRBV28	.	TRBD2	TRBJ2-5	TGTGCCAGCAGTCTCGGGACTAGCGGTCAAGAGACCCAGTACTTC	CASSLGTSGQETQYF
TRBV4-3	.	TRBD2	TRBJ2-5	TGCGCCAGCAGCCAAGATCAGCTAGGACAGCTAGCGGGAGAGCGGGAGACCCAGTACTTC	CASSQDQLGQLAGERETQYF
TRBV5-6	.	TRBD1	TRBJ1-2	TGTGCCAGCAGCTGGGGGACAGCAGATGGCTACACCTTC	CASSWGTADGYTF
TRBV7-9	.	TRBD2	TRBJ2-7	TGTGCCAGCAGTTCAAGCGTGTCTTCAGCGGGAGTCCCCCACGAGCAGTACTTC	CASSSSVSSAGVPHEQYF
TRBV29-1	.	.	TRBJ2-1	TGCAGCGTTGTCGTGGGGGCGCACCTACCTGAGCAGTTCTTC	CSVVVGAHLPEQFF
TRBV21-1	.	.	TRBJ2-5	TGTGCCAGCAGCCCCCTGGAGACCCAGTACTTC	CASSPLETQYF
TRBV30	.	.	TRBJ1-2	TGTGCCTGGAGTCCAGGTTCTAACTATGGCTACACCTTC	CAWSPGSNYGYTF
TRBV5-8	.	TRBD1	TRBJ2-5	TGTGCCAGCAGCTTGGAAAGGGACAGCCAAGAGACCCAGTACTTC	CASSLERDSQETQYF
TRBV28	.	.	TRBJ2-7	TGTGCCAGCAGTACCGGGACACGACCCTACGAGCAGTACTTC	CASSTGTRPYEQYF